Reported below is one T cell receptor (beta chain). Its antigen is not identified. CDR1 SGHDT and CDR2 YYEEEE come from the germline V gene. V lost 1 base to trimming and J lost 10 bases; unmatched junction nucleotides: 17. The CDR3 has 19 residues. This sample is drawn from a study of cytomegalovirus exposure and HLA in healthy donors. The study's findings and limits: TCR beta V- and J-gene trimming, according to a later analysis, was linked to a missense DCLRE1C variant. The study had only CMV serostatus as immune exposure information.

PCR employed 60 Vbeta and 13 Jbeta primers. Assay used: immunoSEQ multiplex PCR; TCRdb lists only in-frame clones, some missing. The top ten clones hold approximately 1% of a sample with under 150,000 clones, 65% to 85% of them seen once. Sequencing was done on a sample of PBMCs. The V and J genes are TRBV5-6 and TRBJ2-1, with TRBD2 matching 13 bases. This TCR derives from a boy between 10 and 17 years old in good health and CMV-seronegative. The CDR3 coding sequence is TGTGCCAGCAGCTTGCTTAAACTAGCGGGAGGGCCCCTGGGCGTGGAGCAGTTCTTC. It encodes CASSLLKLAGGPLGVEQFF.